A selection of T cell receptor beta chains follows, all from one sample in a study of Ad26.COV2.S vaccination and SARS-CoV-2 variants. The data were produced by immunoSEQ multiplex PCR, yet TCRdb's version contains in-frame clones alone and is incomplete. The sample lists 350,000 to 500,000 clones; about 90% were seen once. The material was peripheral blood, obtained in a trial of Ad26.COV2.S vaccine versus placebo. Receptor source: a person between 18 and 60 years old who received the Ad26.COV2.S COVID-19 vaccine or a placebo. Each CDR3 is given with its conserved first and last residue. The D gene is left open where the match is weak. The size of a clone is reported for some rows only, either as once, few or many, or as a class for expanded clones.

size	V	J	D	length	CDR3	DNA
NA	TRBV6-5	TRBJ2-7	TRBD1	13	CASGQGASYEQYF	TGTGCCAGCGGACAGGGGGCTTCCTACGAGCAGTACTTC
NA	TRBV13	TRBJ1-6	NA	15	CASSLGRGFDSPLHF	TGTGCCAGCAGCTTAGGGAGAGGATTTGATTCACCCCTCCACTTT
once	TRBV2	TRBJ1-3	NA	14	CASSLKHSGNTIYF	TGTGCCAGCAGCCTTAAACACTCTGGAAACACCATATATTTT
NA	TRBV10-3	TRBJ1-6	NA	14	CAIRPTGLNSPLHF	TGTGCCATCAGACCCACAGGGTTAAATTCACCCCTCCACTTT
NA	TRBV5-6	TRBJ2-3	NA	13	CASSSVSTDTQYF	TGTGCCAGCAGCTCGGTTAGCACAGATACGCAGTATTTT
NA	TRBV6-1	TRBJ2-5	NA	15	CASSEGTLPQETQYF	TGTGCCAGCAGTGAAGGGACTTTACCCCAAGAGACCCAGTACTTC
NA	TRBV4-3	TRBJ2-7	TRBD2	13	CASSQDRGRVQYF	TGCGCCAGCAGCCAAGATCGTGGGAGGGTGCAGTACTTC
NA	TRBV28	TRBJ1-1	TRBD1	15	CASSTPGQGGAEAFF	TGTGCCAGCAGTACCCCCGGACAGGGGGGAGCTGAAGCTTTCTTT
NA	TRBV18	TRBJ2-7	TRBD2	16	CASSPEVAGRSYEQYF	TGTGCCAGCTCACCCGAGGTAGCGGGACGATCCTACGAGCAGTACTTC
NA	TRBV7-2	TRBJ2-1	NA	16	CASSLVVGVVYNEQFF	TGTGCCAGCAGCTTAGTTGTGGGAGTGGTCTACAATGAGCAGTTCTTC
NA	TRBV7-7	TRBJ1-4	NA	15	CASSSGGSRNEKLFF	TGTGCTAGCAGCTCCGGAGGAAGCCGAAATGAAAAACTGTTTTTT
NA	TRBV21-1	TRBJ2-7	NA	15	CASSPGAVVSYEQYF	TGTGCCAGCAGCCCGGGGGCGGTTGTGTCCTACGAGCAGTACTTC
NA	TRBV27	TRBJ2-1	NA	15	CASSSLRGPYNEQFF	TGTGCCAGCAGTTCACTCCGGGGTCCCTACAATGAGCAGTTCTTC
NA	TRBV16	TRBJ2-7	NA	17	CASSQSAGTSGGYEQYF	TGTGCCAGCAGCCAATCGGCGGGCACCTCAGGAGGCTACGAGCAGTACTTC
NA	TRBV24-1	TRBJ1-2	NA	10	CAAGVGGYTF	TGTGCCGCCGGGGTTGGGGGCTACACCTTC
NA	TRBV28	TRBJ1-2	NA	14	CASSLSGGAGGYTF	TGTGCCAGCAGTTTGTCCGGGGGCGCGGGCGGCTACACCTTC
NA	TRBV9	TRBJ2-7	TRBD2	18	CASSGRLAGIKNSYEQYF	TGTGCCAGCAGCGGAAGACTAGCGGGAATAAAAAACTCCTACGAGCAGTACTTC
NA	TRBV5-1	TRBJ2-5	NA	17	CASKLRGGSGFQETQYF	TGCGCCAGCAAACTACGAGGAGGCTCTGGGTTCCAAGAGACCCAGTACTTC
NA	TRBV7-9	TRBJ2-4	NA	11	CASSFNGSQYF	TGTGCCAGCAGCTTCAACGGGTCTCAGTACTTC
NA	TRBV7-3	TRBJ2-5	TRBD2	14	CASSLMAGGETQYF	TGTGCCAGCAGCTTAATGGCGGGAGGAGAGACCCAGTACTTC
once	TRBV4-1	TRBJ2-1	NA	14	CASSQGGRGNEQFF	TGCGCCAGCAGCCAAGGGGGGCGGGGGAATGAGCAGTTCTTC
NA	TRBV12-5	TRBJ2-1	NA	15	CASGLVGGSYNEQFF	TGTGCTAGTGGTTTGGTAGGCGGCTCCTACAATGAGCAGTTCTTC
NA	TRBV28	TRBJ1-5	TRBD1	18	CASYPRTGTGVSNQPQHF	TGTGCCAGCTACCCCCGAACCGGGACAGGGGTAAGCAATCAGCCCCAGCATTTT
NA	TRBV6-6	TRBJ1-5	TRBD1	15	CASNLDRGSNQPQHF	TGTGCCAGCAACCTGGACAGGGGGAGCAATCAGCCCCAGCATTTT
NA	TRBV19	TRBJ2-5	NA	14	CASSIGEQTRPQYF	TGTGCCAGTAGTATAGGGGAACAGACTAGGCCCCAGTACTTC
NA	TRBV28	TRBJ2-7	TRBD2	15	CASSSFLGTTYEQYF	TGTGCCAGCAGTTCCTTCCTTGGGACTACCTACGAGCAGTACTTC
NA	TRBV21-1	TRBJ1-5	NA	17	CASSNKWGPGQGQPQHF	TGTGCCAGCAGCAATAAGTGGGGGCCGGGGCAAGGACAGCCCCAGCATTTT
NA	TRBV19	TRBJ2-7	NA	14	CASSIDSSRTQQYF	TGTGCCAGTAGTATAGATTCCTCACGGACTCAGCAGTACTTC
NA	TRBV5-1	TRBJ1-1	NA	15	CASSLAPGRNTEAFF	TGCGCCAGCAGCTTGGCCCCAGGACGGAACACTGAAGCTTTCTTT
NA	TRBV3-1/TRBV3-2	TRBJ2-2	TRBD1	17	CASSPRQGWRDTGELFF	TGTGCCAGCAGCCCCAGACAGGGATGGAGAGACACCGGGGAGCTGTTTTTT
NA	TRBV14	TRBJ2-7	NA	13	CASSRGLFYEQYF	TGTGCCAGCAGCCGAGGACTATTCTACGAGCAGTACTTC
NA	TRBV28	TRBJ1-4	NA	10	CASSSEKLFF	TGTGCCAGCAGTTCGGAAAAACTGTTTTTT
NA	TRBV4-2	TRBJ2-7	TRBD2	16	CASSQDQAGDGNEQYF	TGTGCCAGCAGCCAAGATCAAGCGGGAGATGGTAACGAGCAGTACTTC
NA	TRBV19	TRBJ2-5	TRBD2	15	CASSMLSGIQETQYF	TGTGCCAGTAGTATGTTGAGCGGGATCCAAGAGACCCAGTACTTC
NA	TRBV29-1	TRBJ1-1	TRBD1	13	CSVGGTGNTEAFF	TGCAGCGTGGGCGGGACAGGGAACACTGAAGCTTTCTTT
NA	TRBV7-2	TRBJ1-6	NA	17	CASSLGGRLSYNSPLHF	TGTGCCAGCAGCTTAGGAGGGAGACTCTCCTATAATTCACCCCTCCACTTT
NA	TRBV7-2	TRBJ2-7	TRBD1	15	CASSSDRGLVYEQYF	TGTGCCAGCAGCTCTGACAGGGGATTAGTGTACGAGCAGTACTTC
NA	TRBV7-2	TRBJ2-3	NA	14	CASSPLASTDTQYF	TGTGCCAGCAGCCCTCTAGCGAGCACAGATACGCAGTATTTT
NA	TRBV7-3	TRBJ2-5	TRBD1	15	CASSRTRDSQETQYF	TGTGCCAGCAGTCGAACCCGGGACAGCCAAGAGACCCAGTACTTC
NA	TRBV7-2	TRBJ1-1	NA	15	CASSLATGSGTEAFF	TGTGCCAGCAGCTTAGCTACGGGGTCGGGCACTGAAGCTTTCTTT
NA	TRBV6-1	TRBJ2-7	NA	12	CASSEVGYEQYF	TGTGCCAGCAGTGAAGTCGGGTACGAGCAGTACTTC
NA	TRBV2	TRBJ2-5	NA	17	CASSEGFRLAPEETQYF	TGTGCCAGCAGTGAGGGGTTCAGGCTAGCCCCAGAAGAGACCCAGTACTTC
NA	TRBV30	TRBJ1-1	TRBD1	15	CAWSALDRGGTEAFF	TGTGCCTGGAGTGCCCTCGACAGGGGGGGAACTGAAGCTTTCTTT
NA	TRBV5-1	TRBJ1-3	NA	17	CASSLTTARNSGNTIYF	TGCGCCAGCAGCTTGACGACAGCCAGAAACTCTGGAAACACCATATATTTT
once	TRBV5-1	TRBJ2-1	NA	11	CASSTGPTTFF	TGCGCCAGCAGCACGGGGCCTACGACGTTCTTC
NA	TRBV19	TRBJ1-6	TRBD1	14	CASGTGTANSPLHF	TGTGCCAGTGGAACCGGGACAGCTAATTCACCCCTCCACTTT
NA	TRBV6-1	TRBJ2-1	TRBD2	16	CASSGPLATSYNEQFF	TGTGCCAGCAGTGGACCACTAGCGACCTCCTACAATGAGCAGTTCTTC
few	TRBV7-2	TRBJ1-1	NA	13	CASSSARRTEAFF	TGTGCCAGCAGCTCGGCCAGGAGGACTGAAGCTTTCTTT
NA	TRBV2	TRBJ2-7	TRBD1	14	CASTLTGGSYEQYF	TGTGCCAGCACCCTGACAGGGGGCAGCTACGAGCAGTACTTC
NA	TRBV19	TRBJ2-3	TRBD2	15	CASSTSAGFTDTQYF	TGTGCCAGTAGTACCTCAGCGGGGTTCACAGATACGCAGTATTTT
NA	TRBV7-9	TRBJ1-4	NA	14	CASSLNGYNEKLFF	TGTGCCAGCAGCTTAAACGGATATAATGAAAAACTGTTTTTT
NA	TRBV7-3	TRBJ1-1	NA	19	CASSLFHRGAAVMNTEAFF	TGTGCCAGCAGCTTATTTCATCGGGGGGCGGCTGTAATGAACACTGAAGCTTTCTTT
NA	TRBV9	TRBJ2-5	TRBD2	15	CASSELAGPRETQYF	TGTGCCAGCAGTGAACTAGCGGGCCCCAGGGAGACCCAGTACTTC
NA	TRBV6-4	TRBJ1-5	NA	12	CASRREPQPQHF	TGTGCCAGCAGGAGGGAACCTCAGCCCCAGCATTTT
once	TRBV7-3	TRBJ1-5	NA	15	CASSSHPPPNQPQHF	TGTGCCAGCAGCTCCCACCCCCCTCCAAATCAGCCCCAGCATTTT
once	TRBV4-3	TRBJ1-6	NA	16	CASSQDVFRRDSPLHF	TGCGCCAGCAGCCAAGATGTCTTCCGTAGGGATTCACCCCTCCACTTT
once	TRBV6-1	TRBJ1-2	TRBD1	15	CASSEGQGAFYGYTF	TGTGCCAGCAGTGAGGGACAGGGGGCTTTCTATGGCTACACCTTC
NA	TRBV9	TRBJ1-6	TRBD1	15	CASSETGSGGSPLHF	TGTGCCAGCAGCGAGACAGGGTCTGGCGGCTCACCCCTCCACTTT
NA	TRBV7-6	TRBJ2-2	NA	14	CASSFGQNTGELFF	TGTGCCAGCAGCTTCGGACAGAACACCGGGGAGCTGTTTTTT
NA	TRBV29-1	TRBJ2-3	TRBD2	14	CSVPESGSWNTQYF	TGCAGCGTTCCCGAAAGCGGGAGCTGGAATACGCAGTATTTT